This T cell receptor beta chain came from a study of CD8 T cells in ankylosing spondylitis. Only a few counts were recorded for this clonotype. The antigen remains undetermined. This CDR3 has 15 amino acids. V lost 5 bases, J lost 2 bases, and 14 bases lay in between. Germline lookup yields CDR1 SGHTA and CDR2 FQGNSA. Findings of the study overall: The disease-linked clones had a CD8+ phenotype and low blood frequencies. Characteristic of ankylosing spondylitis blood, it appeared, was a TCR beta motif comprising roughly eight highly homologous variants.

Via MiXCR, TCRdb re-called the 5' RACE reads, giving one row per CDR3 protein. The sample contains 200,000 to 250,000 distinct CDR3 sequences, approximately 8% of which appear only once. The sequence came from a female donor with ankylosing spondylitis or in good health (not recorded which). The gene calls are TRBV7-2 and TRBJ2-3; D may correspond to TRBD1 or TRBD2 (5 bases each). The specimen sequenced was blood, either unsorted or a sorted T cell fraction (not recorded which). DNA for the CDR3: TGTGCCAGCAGCCCAGGGCCGGGACCCACAGATACGCAGTATTTT. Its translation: CASSPGPGPTDTQYF.